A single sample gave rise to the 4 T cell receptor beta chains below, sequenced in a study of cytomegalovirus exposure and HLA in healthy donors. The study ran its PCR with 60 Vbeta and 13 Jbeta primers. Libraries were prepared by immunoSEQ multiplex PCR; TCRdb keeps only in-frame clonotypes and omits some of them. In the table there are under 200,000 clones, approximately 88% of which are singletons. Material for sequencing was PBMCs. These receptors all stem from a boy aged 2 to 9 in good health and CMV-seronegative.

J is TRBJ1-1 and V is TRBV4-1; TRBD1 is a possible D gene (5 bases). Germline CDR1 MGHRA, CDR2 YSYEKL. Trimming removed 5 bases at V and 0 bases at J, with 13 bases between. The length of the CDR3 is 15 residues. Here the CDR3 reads CASSAPGTLNTEAFF. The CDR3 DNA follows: TGCGCCAGCAGCGCACCCGGGACTTTGAACACTGAAGCTTTCTTT.

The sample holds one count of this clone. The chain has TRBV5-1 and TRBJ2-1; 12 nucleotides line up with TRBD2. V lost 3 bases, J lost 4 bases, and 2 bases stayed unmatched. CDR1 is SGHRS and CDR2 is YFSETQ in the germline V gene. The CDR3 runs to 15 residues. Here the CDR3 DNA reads TGCGCCAGCAGCTCCGGGACTAGCGGGTACAATGAGCAGTTCTTC. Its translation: CASSSGTSGYNEQFF.

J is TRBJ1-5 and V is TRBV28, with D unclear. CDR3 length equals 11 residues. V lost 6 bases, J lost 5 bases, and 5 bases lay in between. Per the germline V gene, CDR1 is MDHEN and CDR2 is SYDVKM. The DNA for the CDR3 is TGTGCCAGCAGCCTTCATCAGCCCCAGCATTTT. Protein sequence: CASSLHQPQHF.

Here the CDR3 DNA reads TGTGCCAGCAGTTACCTAGTAGCGGGAAGGACCTACGAGCAGTACTTC. Amino acid sequence: CASSYLVAGRTYEQYF. This chain connects TRBV6-5 to TRBJ2-7; 8 nucleotides align to TRBD2. The ends lost 2 bases at V and 2 bases at J; junction bases unmatched: 8. Per germline, CDR1 MNHEY and CDR2 SVGAGI. The CDR3 runs 16 residues.